The 18 T cell receptor beta chains below were found in one sample sequenced in a study of regulatory T cells in long-lasting Graves disease. According to the study, TCR beta libraries were built with iRepertoire HTBI primers and CDR3-region Arm-PCR. TCRdb reprocessed the multiplex PCR reads with MiXCR, giving one entry per CDR3 protein. Of 680,000 or so distinct CDR3 sequences listed, about 15% are singletons. Sample time point: newly diagnosed GD, antithyroid drugs for less than 3 months. There was RNA extracted from PBMCs, and the TCR library was made from it. The same specimen was also included in a second study, on T cells in Graves' hyperthyroidism and ophthalmopathy.

The source was peripheral blood mononuclear cells (PBMCs), collected at new diagnosis, from a patient treated with antithyroid drugs. The receptors originated from a woman under 40 with Graves disease.

This clonotype was detected ten times or more. The rearrangement uses TRBV28 and TRBJ2-1, with D tentatively TRBD2 (6 bases). CDR1 is MDHEN and CDR2 is SYDVKM in the germline V gene. Trimming took 7 bases from V and 2 from J, leaving 12 bases between them. The CDR3 is 14 residues long. The CDR3 nucleotides are TGTGCCAGCAAGCAGGAGGGGACCTACAATGAGCAGTTCTTC. Translated: CASKQEGTYNEQFF.

In its sample, this clonotype was seen a few times. The V and J genes are TRBV5-6 and TRBJ1-5; no firm D call. The V end was cut by 2 bases, the J end by 3 bases, with 9 bases between. This CDR3 is 14 amino acids long. Germline loops: CDR1 SGHDT, CDR2 YYEEEE. The CDR3 DNA follows: TGTGCCAGCAGCTTTGCCCCGATCAATCAGCCCCAGCATTTT. Translated, it gives CASSFAPINQPQHF. Supplemented by reference TRBV5-6 and TRBJ1-5, the full variable domain reads DAGVTQSPTHLIKTRGQQVTLRCSPKSGHDTVSWYQQALGQGPQFIFQYYEEEERQRGNFPDRFSGHQFPNYSSELNVNALLLGDSALYLCASSFAPINQPQHFGDGTRLSIL.

This clonotype was counted ten times or more. The chain joins TRBV28 to TRBJ1-1; 9 bases fit TRBD1. This CDR3 has 15 residues. V was pared by 5 bases and J by 3 bases, with 7 bases of the junction left unmatched. CDR1 and CDR2 (germline): MDHEN, SYDVKM. The CDR3 nucleotides read TGTGCCAGCAGTGGGTCGGGACAGGGAGACACTGAAGCTTTCTTT. Translating gives CASSGSGQGDTEAFF.

Regarding this clonotype: A single base separates this from a much larger clone, so it may be a read error. The genes are TRBV6-1 and TRBJ1-1; the D is unclear. CDR1 and CDR2 from the germline V gene are MNHNS and SASEGT. The CDR3 is made up of 14 amino acids. CDR3 nucleotides: TGTGGCAGCATCGGGAGGACCTGGAACACTGAAGCTTTCTTT. It yields the protein CGSIGRTWNTEAFF.

This clonotype was observed a few times. The chain couples TRBV18 to TRBJ2-3; 7 bases match TRBD2. The length of the CDR3 is 17 residues. CDR1 is KGHSH, CDR2 LQKENI, per germline. V lost 3 bases, J lost 1 base, and 10 bases stayed unmatched. For the CDR3, the DNA is TGTGCCAGCTCACCCGCAGTGGGCGGGAGTGGCACAGATACGCAGTATTTT. Encoded protein: CASSPAVGGSGTDTQYF.

This chain uses TRBV30 with TRBJ2-3, with 7 bases identical to TRBD1. The germline V gene has CDR1 GTSNPN and CDR2 SVGIG (reference sequence). V lost 4 bases to trimming and J lost 6 bases; unmatched junction nucleotides: 13. The CDR3 consists of 15 residues. The CDR3 DNA sequence: TGTGCCTGGAAAAACCTCGGACAGGCCGTGGATACGCAGTATTTT. Translating gives CAWKNLGQAVDTQYF.

This clonotype was seen more than once but under ten times. The chain employs TRBV28 and TRBJ2-7; 8 nucleotides match TRBD1. Germline V CDR1 and CDR2: MDHEN, SYDVKM. The CDR3 is 13 residues long. V lost 6 bases to trimming and J lost 2 bases; unmatched junction nucleotides: 3. The CDR3 coding sequence is TGTGCCAGCAGGGCGGGACAGGCCTACGAGCAGTACTTC. Protein: CASRAGQAYEQYF.

This clonotype was counted many times. V and J are TRBV28 and TRBJ1-1, with TRBD1 matching 7 bases. The CDR3 contains 12 residues. J gave up 4 bases and V 10 bases, and 6 bases lay outside the gene matches. Germline V CDR1 and CDR2: MDHEN, SYDVKM. The CDR3 reads CATYRGPTEAFF. The CDR3 DNA sequence: TGTGCCACCTACAGGGGACCCACTGAAGCTTTCTTT.

This clonotype has at least ten counts. V usage is TRBV6-2 or TRBV6-3 and J usage is TRBJ2-7, with D perhaps TRBD1 (5 bases). V was pared by 6 bases and J by 3 bases, with 21 bases between. The length of the CDR3 is 16 residues. Looked up from germline, CDR1 is MNHEY and CDR2 is SVGEGT. CDR3 amino acids: CASSSITGQGFYEQYF. The DNA for the CDR3 is TGTGCCAGCAGCTCTATTACCGGACAAGGTTTCTACGAGCAGTACTTC.

This clonotype showed up many times. The rearrangement joins TRBV28 to TRBJ1-4; D is perhaps TRBD1 (6 bases). V lost 2 bases and J lost 6, with 16 bases in between. Germline CDR1 reads MDHEN; CDR2 reads SYDVKM. The CDR3 spans 16 residues. The CDR3 sequence: CASSLGGAPFYEKLFF. DNA for the CDR3: TGTGCCAGCAGTTTAGGGGGGGCGCCCTTTTATGAAAAACTGTTTTTT.

This clonotype was seen at least ten times. The chain links TRBV15 to TRBJ2-7; the D gene is possibly TRBD2 (6 bases). The CDR3 consists of 17 residues. Trimming took 0 bases from V and 5 from J, leaving 20 bases between them. CDR1 LNHNV and CDR2 YYDKDF come from the germline V gene (reference sequence). CDR3 DNA: TGTGCCACCAGCAGAGAACCCCCAGCAGGGACTTCCAACGAGCAGTACTTC. Amino acid sequence: CATSREPPAGTSNEQYF. The variable domain in full, completed from reference TRBV15 and TRBJ2-7, reads DAMVIQNPRYQVTQFGKPVTLSCSQTLNHNVMYWYQQKSSQAPKLLFHYYDKDFNNEADTPDNFQSRRPNTSFCFLDIRSPGLGDTAMYLCATSREPPAGTSNEQYFGPGTRLTVT.

This clonotype was counted ten times or more. The V and J genes are TRBV6-1 and TRBJ2-7, with D possibly matching TRBD1 (6 bases). The V end lost 9 bases, the J end lost 0 bases, and 18 bases lay between the germline ends. CDR1 is MNHNS, CDR2 SASEGT, per germline. The CDR3 covers 15 residues. The CDR3 nucleotides read TGTGCCAGTTTTCTACGACAGGCTAGCTCCTACGAGCAGTACTTC. Protein sequence: CASFLRQASSYEQYF.

In this sample, this clonotype turned up many times. The rearrangement uses TRBV12-3 or TRBV12-4 and TRBJ2-5; 15 bases align to TRBD2. Losses at the gene ends were 4 bases for V and 4 bases for J; bases not matched to a gene: 13. The CDR3 is made up of 19 amino acids. For the CDR3, the DNA is TGTGCCAGCAGTTCGGGACTAGCGGGAGGCCCTGAGGTACGAGAGACCCAGTACTTC. Protein: CASSSGLAGGPEVRETQYF.

This clonotype has more than one count but fewer than ten. The chain has TRBV14 and TRBJ2-1, with D perhaps matching TRBD1 or TRBD2 (5 bases each). The CDR3 has 15 amino acids. V was trimmed by 5 bases and J by 4 bases, leaving 15 bases between them. CDR1 is SGHDN and CDR2 is FVKESK in the germline V gene. Here the CDR3 DNA reads TGTGCCAGCAGCGCCCCCCGGGGACCTTACAATGAGCAGTTCTTC. It is translated as CASSAPRGPYNEQFF.

V usage is TRBV6-1 and J usage is TRBJ1-6; a weak D match, TRBD1 (6 bases). Trimming removed 6 bases from V and 3 bases from J, with 12 bases in between. CDR3 length: 15 residues. Germline-derived CDR1 and CDR2 are MNHNS and SASEGT. The CDR3 bases are TGTGCCAGCAGCCCCAGGGGATTCTATAATTCACCCCTCCACTTT. This codes for CASSPRGFYNSPLHF.

The sample holds many counts of this clonotype. The chain uses TRBV28 and TRBJ1-4; D unresolved. Germline CDR1 reads MDHEN; CDR2 reads SYDVKM. Trimming shortened V by 2 bases and J by 8 bases, and 9 bases separated the two germline ends. This CDR3 has 13 amino acids. The CDR3 DNA is TGTGCCAGCAGTTTAGGCGGACGGGAAAAACTGTTTTTT. The encoded protein is CASSLGGREKLFF.

The CDR3 reads CASRSDRGHGGYTF. For the CDR3, the DNA is TGTGCCAGCAGATCGGACAGGGGGCATGGTGGCTACACCTTC. The chain links TRBV3-1 to TRBJ1-2, with 11 bases identical to TRBD1. The CDR3 consists of 14 residues. The trim removed 6 bases at V and 7 bases at J, leaving 7 bases unmatched. Looked up from germline, CDR1 is LGHDT and CDR2 is YNNKEL (reference sequence). Combining the CDR3 with reference TRBV3-1 and TRBJ1-2 gives the whole variable domain DTAVSQTPKYLVTQMGNDKSIKCEQNLGHDTMYWYKQDSKKFLKIMFSYNNKELIINETVPNRFSPKSPDKAHLNLHINSLELGDSAVYFCASRSDRGHGGYTFGSGTRLTVV.

This clonotype has a count of ten or more. This chain links TRBV7-3 with TRBJ2-7; TRBD1 might be the D (5 bases). CDR3 length: 13 residues. The V gene lost 4 bases and the J gene lost 4 bases, with 11 bases spanning the gap. From germline, CDR1 is SGHTA and CDR2 FQGTGA. The CDR3 nucleotides read TGTGCCAGCAGCTCCTACCCAGGGTACGAGCAGTACTTC. This gives the protein CASSSYPGYEQYF.